The rows below give T cell receptor beta chains drawn from one sample of a study of control samples from healthy donors and cancer patients. Repertoires were generated with immunoSEQ multiplex PCR, while TCRdb's copy carries only in-frame clones and drops some. This sample carries roughly 120,000 clones, roughly 92% of them seen once, and the ten largest clones take about 2.6%. What was sequenced was blood. These TCRs come from a man aged 25 to 45 in good health. Each CDR3 is given with its conserved first and last residue.

V	J	CDR3
TRBV24-1	TRBJ1-5	CATSDLDTNQPQHF
TRBV9	TRBJ2-1	CASSRTGTSGGNEQFF
TRBV7-8	TRBJ1-6	CASSSHRGRNSPLHF
TRBV5-8	TRBJ1-5	CASSFFDRPSNQPQHF
TRBV7-2	TRBJ1-6	CASSLEPGPRNSPLHF
TRBV14	TRBJ2-5	CASSQSGKTETQYF
TRBV2	TRBJ2-1	CASTILGLEQFF
TRBV6-5	TRBJ1-5	CASRMGVNQPQHF
TRBV6-6	TRBJ2-1	CASSYQDREDNEQFF
TRBV18	TRBJ1-2	CASSPNPLGRAGGYTF
TRBV12-3/TRBV12-4	TRBJ2-1	CASSPPPGVEQFF
TRBV3-1/TRBV3-2	TRBJ1-1	CASSQGEVNTEAFF
TRBV11-2	TRBJ1-1	CASSLSAGKRIMNTEAFF